This entry lists 15 T cell receptor beta chains sequenced from one sample in a study of blood T cells in healthy people across ages. Next came a second PCR, run for about 6 to 11 cycles, which used a sample-barcoded 5' primer along with a J-beta primer mix. Via MiXCR, TCRdb re-called the 5' RACE reads, giving one row per CDR3 protein. The repertoire consists of 800,000 to 950,000 distinct CDR3 sequences, with 36% occurring once and the leading ten covering 10% to 15%. The sequenced sample was blood. These receptors came from a man in his late teens or twenties in good health.

The chain carries TRBV4-3 and TRBJ1-4, with a tentative D call TRBD1 (6 bases). V gave up 4 bases and J gave up 13 bases, with 16 bases separating them. The V gene's germline CDR1 is LGHNA and CDR2 YSLEER. CDR3 length equals 13 residues. The CDR3 region has the DNA TGCGCCAGCAGCCCGGGGGCAGGGCGGGGACTGTTTTTT. Translation: CASSPGAGRGLFF.

This clonotype appeared many times. The chain carries TRBV12-3 or TRBV12-4 and TRBJ2-7, with D uncertain. The CDR3 covers 12 residues. Trimming cost V 6 bases and J 5 bases, with 11 bases left between them. The CDR3 loop reads CASSLWGNEQYF. The CDR3 DNA sequence: TGTGCCAGCAGCCTGTGGGGTAACGAGCAGTACTTC.

This clonotype has a handful of counts. J is TRBJ1-6 and V is TRBV20-1, with TRBD1 matching over 9 bases. CDR1 DFQATT and CDR2 SNEGSKA come from the germline V gene (reference sequence). The CDR3 is made up of 14 amino acids. Trimming took 5 bases from V and 7 from J; bases not matched to a gene: 6. CDR3 sequence: CSAVQGAYNSPLHF. CDR3 bases: TGCAGTGCTGTACAGGGGGCATACAATTCACCCCTCCACTTT.

This clonotype was observed a handful of times. Compared with germline, one end of the junction differs, possibly owing to a read error. The chain links TRBV20-1 to TRBJ2-1; weak D call: TRBD2 (6 bases). CDR3 length: 15 amino acids. CDR1 is DFQATT, CDR2 SNEGSKA, per germline (reference sequence). CDR3: CSAPALRGPYNGQFF. The CDR3 DNA follows: TGCAGTGCGCCGGCCTTGCGGGGCCCCTACAATGGGCAGTTCTTC.

Worth noting for this clonotype: This may stem from a read error, because a much larger clone lies one nucleotide away. This chain uses TRBV18 with TRBJ1-2; TRBD1 aligns across 8 bases. CDR3 length equals 17 residues. Unmatched junction bases numbered 15, after V lost 2 bases and J lost 7 bases. The germline V gene encodes CDR1 KGHSH and CDR2 LQKENI. CDR3 protein: CASSPSDRTGRGCGYTF. The CDR3 DNA follows: TGTGCCAGCTCACCATCGGACCGGACAGGGCGGGGCTGTGGCTACACCTTC.

This clonotype has more than one count but fewer than ten. The rearrangement links TRBV5-5 to TRBJ2-1; 7 nucleotides agree with TRBD1. J gave up 3 bases and V 4 bases, and 7 bases lay outside the gene matches. The length of the CDR3 is 15 residues. CDR1 and CDR2 from the germline V gene are SGHKS and YYEKEE (reference sequence). The CDR3 region is CASSLRDSLYNEQFF. The CDR3 DNA sequence: TGTGCCAGCAGCCTCCGGGACAGCCTCTACAATGAGCAGTTCTTC.

In its sample, this clonotype was seen many times. The chain combines TRBV27 with TRBJ2-7, with 8 bases aligning to TRBD2. Germline-derived CDR1 and CDR2 are MNHEY and SMNVEV (reference sequence). This CDR3 contains 15 residues. J lost 5 bases, V lost 0 bases, and 6 bases had no gene match. The CDR3 nucleotides are TGTGCCAGCAGTTTATCAGGCGGGGGGACCGACGAGCAGTACTTC. It codes for CASSLSGGGTDEQYF.

This clonotype has just a few counts. The chain couples TRBV7-3 to TRBJ2-3, with TRBD1 identical over 10 bases. Per germline, CDR1 SGHTA and CDR2 FQGTGA. The CDR3 spans 16 residues. The trim removed 2 bases at V and 2 bases at J, leaving 4 bases unmatched. The CDR3 sequence is CASSLGTGANTDTQYF. Written as DNA, the CDR3 is TGTGCCAGCAGCTTAGGGACAGGGGCAAACACAGATACGCAGTATTTT.

A word on this clonotype: A read error may be the cause here, since a much bigger clone is one base away. The chain is built from TRBV20-1 and TRBJ2-1; 10 bases map to TRBD1. Germline V gives CDR1 DFQATT, CDR2 SNEGSKA (reference sequence). This CDR3 has 14 residues. The trim removed 5 bases at V and 10 bases at J, leaving 11 bases unmatched. The CDR3 sequence is CSAGIGTGAYEQFF. Written as DNA, the CDR3 is TGCAGTGCTGGGATCGGGACAGGGGCCTACGAGCAGTTCTTC.

The V call is TRBV12-3 or TRBV12-4, the J call TRBJ2-5; D is unresolved. The CDR3 length is 12 residues. V lost 4 bases and J 11 bases, leaving 14 bases between the germline ends. Written as DNA, the CDR3 is TGTGCCAGCAGTTCTAGTGCGAATGAGCAGTACTTC. Its protein is CASSSSANEQYF.

The rearrangement joins TRBV5-1 to TRBJ2-7; D is tentatively TRBD1 or TRBD2 (5 bases each). This CDR3 contains 15 residues. V was cut by 3 bases and J by 7 bases, with 20 bases left in between. Germline assignment: CDR1 SGHRS and CDR2 YFSETQ. The CDR3: CASSSTGTGRSEQYF. The CDR3 nucleotides are TGCGCCAGCAGCTCAACCGGGACGGGGCGTAGTGAGCAGTACTTC.

The chain combines TRBV6-6 with TRBJ1-4; D remains ambiguous. CDR1 and CDR2 from the germline V gene are MNHNY and SVGAGI (reference sequence). Trimming pared 3 bases from V and 8 bases from J, leaving 10 bases between. The CDR3 covers 13 residues. The CDR3 loop is CASSYTVLEKLFF. The CDR3, as DNA: TGTGCCAGCAGTTATACGGTATTGGAAAAACTGTTTTTT.

The V gene is TRBV3-1, the J gene TRBJ2-1; D gene uncertain. The CDR3 runs to 14 residues. The ends were cut back, 2 bases at V and 7 bases at J, with 12 bases in the middle. Germline lookup yields CDR1 LGHDT and CDR2 YNNKEL (reference sequence). CDR3 coding DNA: TGTGCCAGCAGCCAAAGTGGGCGGAATAATGAGCAGTTCTTC. It is translated as CASSQSGRNNEQFF.

This chain connects TRBV21-1 to TRBJ2-3; TRBD2, as called in the table, went unchecked against the DNA. TRBV21-1 counts as a pseudogene. The CDR3 contains 18 residues. In nucleotides, the CDR3 is TGTGCCAGCAGCAAACAAAATCAAAGGACTAGCGCCATGGATACGCAGTATTTT. This gives the protein CASSKQNQRTSAMDTQYF.

The chain links TRBV6-6 to TRBJ2-5, with 8 positions matching TRBD1. V gave up 5 bases and J gave up 4 bases; unmatched junction bases: 3. Germline lookup yields CDR1 MNHNY and CDR2 SVGAGI (reference sequence). This CDR3 has 13 amino acids. The CDR3: CASSDGQGETQYF. CDR3 bases: TGTGCCAGCAGTGACGGACAGGGAGAGACCCAGTACTTC.